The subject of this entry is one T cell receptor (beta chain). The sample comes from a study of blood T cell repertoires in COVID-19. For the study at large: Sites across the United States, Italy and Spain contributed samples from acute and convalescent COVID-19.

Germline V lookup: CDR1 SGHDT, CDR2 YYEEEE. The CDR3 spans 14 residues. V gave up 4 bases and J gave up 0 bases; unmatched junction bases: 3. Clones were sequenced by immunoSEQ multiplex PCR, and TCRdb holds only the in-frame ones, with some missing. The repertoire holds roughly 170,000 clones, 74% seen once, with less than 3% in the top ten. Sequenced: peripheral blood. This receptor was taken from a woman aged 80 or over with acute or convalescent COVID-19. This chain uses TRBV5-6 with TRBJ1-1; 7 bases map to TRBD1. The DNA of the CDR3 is TGTGCCAGCAGCCCCGGGACAGTGAACACTGAAGCTTTCTTT. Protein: CASSPGTVNTEAFF. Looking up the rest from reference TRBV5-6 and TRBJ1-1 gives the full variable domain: DAGVTQSPTHLIKTRGQQVTLRCSPKSGHDTVSWYQQALGQGPQFIFQYYEEEERQRGNFPDRFSGHQFPNYSSELNVNALLLGDSALYLCASSPGTVNTEAFFGQGTRLTVV.